This passage covers 10 T cell receptor beta chains from one sample sequenced in a study of T-cell memory formation after mild COVID-19. One entry per CDR3 protein results from TCRdb running MiXCR on the 5' RACE reads. Here the sample spans hundreds of thousands of distinct CDR3 sequences, less than 9.5% being singletons. The specimen sequenced was PBMCs or a T cell subset sorted from them (not recorded which). These receptors all come from a young man who had mild COVID-19 (a few samples of this study predate the infection). Cell type and time point are not known.

This clonotype was found many times. The rearrangement uses TRBV7-2 and TRBJ2-5; 7 bases agree with TRBD2. From germline, CDR1 is SGHTA and CDR2 FQGNSA. The CDR3 loop spans 14 amino acids. V was clipped by 4 bases and J by 7 bases; unmatched bases: 9. For the CDR3, the DNA is TGTGCCAGCAGCTCCCCCCGTGGGGAGGGGACCCAGTACTTC. Translating it yields CASSSPRGEGTQYF.

The V call is TRBV7-2, the J call TRBJ2-2; no reliable D call. The V end was cut by 3 bases, the J end by 9 bases, with 11 bases between. Germline V gene lookup returns CDR1 SGHTA and CDR2 FQGNSA. This CDR3 has 13 residues. The CDR3 protein is CASSLGPERELFF. The CDR3 bases are TGTGCCAGCAGCTTGGGCCCCGAGAGGGAGCTGTTTTTT.

The rearrangement uses TRBV7-6 and TRBJ2-1; 10 nucleotides line up with TRBD1. The J segment lost 7 bases and the V segment lost 6 bases, leaving 9 bases of the junction unmatched. This CDR3 has 15 residues. From germline, CDR1 is SGHVS and CDR2 FNYEAQ. CDR3 sequence reads: CASSLDRGRDNEQFF. The DNA for the CDR3 is TGTGCCAGCAGTCTCGACAGGGGGCGGGATAATGAGCAGTTCTTC.

J is TRBJ2-3 and V is TRBV28, with D uncertain. In germline, CDR1 is MDHEN, CDR2 SYDVKM. The CDR3 extends over 15 amino acids. V dropped 5 bases and J dropped 1 base, with 13 bases sitting between them. In nucleotides, the CDR3 is TGTGCCAGCAGTCCTATACTCAGCGGCACAGATACGCAGTATTTT. Its protein product is CASSPILSGTDTQYF. Full variable domain (outside the CDR3, taken from reference TRBV28 and TRBJ2-3): DVKVTQSSRYLVKRTGEKVFLECVQDMDHENMFWYRQDPGLGLRLIYFSYDVKMKEKGDIPEGYSVSREKKERFSLILESASTNQTSMYLCASSPILSGTDTQYFGPGTRLTVL.

This clonotype has more than one count but fewer than ten. The chain recombines TRBV6-6 with TRBJ2-3, with TRBD2 as a possible D gene (5 bases). This CDR3 is 13 amino acids long. From germline, CDR1 is MNHNY and CDR2 SVGAGI (reference sequence). Trimming shortened V by 6 bases and J by 4 bases, and 11 bases separated the two germline ends. In DNA, the CDR3 is TGTGCCAGCAGACGAACTAGTGCAGATACGCAGTATTTT. This codes for CASRRTSADTQYF.

This clonotype was picked up a small number of times. The chain combines TRBV6-2 or TRBV6-3 with TRBJ2-4; D remains ambiguous. Trimming took off 8 bases at V and 5 bases at J, with 16 bases between the two ends. CDR3 length: 14 residues. The germline V gene encodes CDR1 MNHEY and CDR2 SVGEGT. The CDR3, as DNA: TGTGCCAGCGGGGAAATTTTTGCCCAAAACATTCAGTACTTC. As protein: CASGEIFAQNIQYF.

This clonotype came up many times. J is TRBJ2-5 and V is TRBV12-3 or TRBV12-4; a possible D gene is TRBD2 (6 bases). The length of the CDR3 is 14 residues. The germline V and J ends were trimmed by 2 bases and 0 bases, with 7 bases remaining between them. CDR3 sequence reads: CASSLLAHQETQYF. CDR3 nucleotides: TGTGCCAGCAGTTTACTAGCGCACCAAGAGACCCAGTACTTC.

A few counts support this clonotype. This CDR3 reads CASSPPLLNRGNTEAFF. The CDR3 region has the DNA TGTGCCAGCAGCCCCCCCCTGTTAAACAGGGGGAACACTGAAGCTTTCTTT. The chain is built from TRBV11-2 and TRBJ1-1, with 7 bases fitting TRBD1. J was trimmed by 1 base and V by 5 bases; bases with no gene match: 13. Germline CDR1 and CDR2: SGHAT and FQNNGV. The CDR3 totals 17 residues.

V and J are TRBV19 and TRBJ1-5; TRBD1 is a possible D gene (6 bases). Germline-derived CDR1 and CDR2 are LNHDA and SQIVND (reference sequence). This CDR3 has 14 amino acids. Trimming removed 3 bases at V and 6 bases at J, with 12 bases between. CDR3 amino acids: CASSMAMGAQPQHF. The CDR3, as DNA: TGTGCCAGTAGTATGGCGATGGGGGCTCAGCCCCAGCATTTT. The full variable domain, with the rest looked up from reference TRBV19 and TRBJ1-5, is DGGITQSPKYLFRKEGQNVTLSCEQNLNHDAMYWYRQDPGQGLRLIYYSQIVNDFQKGDIAEGYSVSREKKESFPLTVTSAQKNPTAFYLCASSMAMGAQPQHFGDGTRLSIL.

Only a few counts were recorded for this clonotype. The chain uses TRBV9 and TRBJ2-1; no reliable D call. In germline, CDR1 is SGDLS, CDR2 YYNGEE. This CDR3 spans 13 amino acids. Trimming shortened V by 1 base and J by 7 bases, and 9 bases separated the two germline ends. The CDR3: CASSVSMGNEQFF. CDR3 DNA sequence: TGTGCCAGCAGCGTATCTATGGGGAATGAGCAGTTCTTC. The complete variable domain, with remaining parts taken from reference TRBV9 and TRBJ2-1, reads DSGVTQTPKHLITATGQRVTLRCSPRSGDLSVYWYQQSLDQGLQFLIQYYNGEERAKGNILERFSAQQFPDLHSELNLSSLELGDSALYFCASSVSMGNEQFFGPGTRLTVL.